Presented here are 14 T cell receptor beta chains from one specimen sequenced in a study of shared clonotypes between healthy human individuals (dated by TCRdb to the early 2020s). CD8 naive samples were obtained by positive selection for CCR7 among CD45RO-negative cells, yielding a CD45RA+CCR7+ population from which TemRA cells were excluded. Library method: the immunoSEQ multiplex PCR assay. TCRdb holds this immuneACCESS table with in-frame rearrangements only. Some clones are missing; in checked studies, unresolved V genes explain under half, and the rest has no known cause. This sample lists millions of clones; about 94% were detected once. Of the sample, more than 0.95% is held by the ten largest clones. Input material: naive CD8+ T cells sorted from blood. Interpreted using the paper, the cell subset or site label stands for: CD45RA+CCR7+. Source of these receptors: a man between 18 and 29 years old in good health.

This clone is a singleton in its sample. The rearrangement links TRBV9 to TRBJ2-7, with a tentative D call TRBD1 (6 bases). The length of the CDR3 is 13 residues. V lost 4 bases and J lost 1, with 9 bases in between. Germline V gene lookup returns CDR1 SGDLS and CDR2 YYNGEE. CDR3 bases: TGTGCCAGCAGCCCTCAGGGGTCCTACGAGCAGTACTTC. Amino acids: CASSPQGSYEQYF.

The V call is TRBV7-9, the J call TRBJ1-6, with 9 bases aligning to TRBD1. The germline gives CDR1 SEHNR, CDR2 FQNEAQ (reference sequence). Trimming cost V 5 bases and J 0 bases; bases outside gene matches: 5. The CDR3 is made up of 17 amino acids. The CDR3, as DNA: TGTGCCAGCAGCGCCGGGACAGGGAGCTCCTATAATTCACCCCTCCACTTT. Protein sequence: CASSAGTGSSYNSPLHF.

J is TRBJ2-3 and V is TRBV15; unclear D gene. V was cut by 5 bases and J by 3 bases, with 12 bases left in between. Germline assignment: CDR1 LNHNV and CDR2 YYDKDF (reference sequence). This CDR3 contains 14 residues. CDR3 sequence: CATSFSVSTDTQYF. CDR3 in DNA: TGTGCCACCAGCTTTTCGGTTTCGACAGATACGCAGTATTTT.

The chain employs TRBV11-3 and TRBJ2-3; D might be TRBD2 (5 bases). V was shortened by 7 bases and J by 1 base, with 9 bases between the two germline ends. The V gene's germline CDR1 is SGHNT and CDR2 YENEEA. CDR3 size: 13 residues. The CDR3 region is CASKQRGTDTQYF. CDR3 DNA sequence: TGTGCCAGCAAACAGAGGGGCACAGATACGCAGTATTTT.

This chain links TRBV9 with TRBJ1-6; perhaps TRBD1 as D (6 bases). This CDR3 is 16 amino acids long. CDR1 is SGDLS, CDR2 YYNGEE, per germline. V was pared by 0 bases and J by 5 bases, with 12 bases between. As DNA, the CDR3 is TGTGCCAGCAGCGTAGCTGGGGGCCCCCATAATTCACCCCTCCACTTT. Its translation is CASSVAGGPHNSPLHF.

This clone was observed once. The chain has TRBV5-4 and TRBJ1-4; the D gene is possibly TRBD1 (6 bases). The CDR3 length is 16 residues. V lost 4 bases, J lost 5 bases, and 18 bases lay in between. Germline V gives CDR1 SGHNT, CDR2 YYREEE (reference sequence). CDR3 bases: TGTGCCAGCAGCGAGCCGACAGGAGGAGGGAATGAAAAACTGTTTTTT. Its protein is CASSEPTGGGNEKLFF.

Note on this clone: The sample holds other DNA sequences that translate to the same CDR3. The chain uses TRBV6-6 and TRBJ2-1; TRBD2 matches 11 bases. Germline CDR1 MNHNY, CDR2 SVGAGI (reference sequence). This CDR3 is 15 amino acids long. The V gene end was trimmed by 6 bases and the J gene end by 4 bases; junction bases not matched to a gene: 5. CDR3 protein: CASSYGTSGYNEQFF. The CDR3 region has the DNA TGTGCCAGCAGCTACGGGACTAGCGGTTACAATGAGCAGTTCTTC.

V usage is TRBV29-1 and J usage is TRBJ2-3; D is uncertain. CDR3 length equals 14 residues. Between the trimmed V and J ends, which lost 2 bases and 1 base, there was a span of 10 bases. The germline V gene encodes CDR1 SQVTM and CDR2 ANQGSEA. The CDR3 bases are TGCAGCGTTGAACGGTTAGAAGGCACAGATACGCAGTATTTT. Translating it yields CSVERLEGTDTQYF.

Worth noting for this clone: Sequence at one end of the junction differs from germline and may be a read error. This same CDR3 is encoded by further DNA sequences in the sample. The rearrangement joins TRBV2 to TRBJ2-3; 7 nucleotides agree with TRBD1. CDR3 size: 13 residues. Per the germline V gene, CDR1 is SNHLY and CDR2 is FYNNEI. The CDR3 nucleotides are TGTGCCAGCAGTGAGACAGGGACAGATACGCAATATTTT. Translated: CASSETGTDTQYF.

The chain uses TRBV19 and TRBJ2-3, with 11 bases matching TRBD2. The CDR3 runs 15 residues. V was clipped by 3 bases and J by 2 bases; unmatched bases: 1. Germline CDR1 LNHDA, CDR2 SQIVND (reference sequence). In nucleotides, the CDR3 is TGTGCCAGTAGTATGACTAGCGGGGCCACAGATACGCAGTATTTT. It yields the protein CASSMTSGATDTQYF.

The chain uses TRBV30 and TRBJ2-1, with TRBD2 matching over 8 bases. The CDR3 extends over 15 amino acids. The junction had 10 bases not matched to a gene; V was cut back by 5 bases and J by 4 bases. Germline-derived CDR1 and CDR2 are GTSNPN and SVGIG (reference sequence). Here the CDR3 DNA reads TGTGCCTGGGAACCGCCTAGCGGGCATTACAATGAGCAGTTCTTC. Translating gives CAWEPPSGHYNEQFF.

The CDR3 loop reads CASSSTGAAYEQYF. The CDR3 DNA reads TGTGCCAGCAGTAGCACAGGAGCCGCATACGAGCAGTACTTC. This rearrangement joins TRBV6-5 to TRBJ2-7, with a tentative D call TRBD1 (5 bases). Germline CDR1 MNHEY, CDR2 SVGAGI. V dropped 5 bases and J dropped 4 bases, with 15 bases sitting between them. The CDR3 runs 14 residues.

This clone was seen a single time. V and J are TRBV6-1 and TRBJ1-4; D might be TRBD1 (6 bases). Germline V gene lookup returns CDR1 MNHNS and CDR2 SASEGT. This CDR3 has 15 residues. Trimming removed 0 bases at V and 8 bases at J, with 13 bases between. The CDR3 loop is CASSEAGWTAEKLFF. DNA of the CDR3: TGTGCCAGCAGTGAAGCGGGTTGGACAGCCGAAAAACTGTTTTTT.

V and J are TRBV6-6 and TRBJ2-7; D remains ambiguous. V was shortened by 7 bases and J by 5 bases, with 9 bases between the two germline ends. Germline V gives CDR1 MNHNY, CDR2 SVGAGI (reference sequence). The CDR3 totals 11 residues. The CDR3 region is CASINSHEQYF. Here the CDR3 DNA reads TGTGCCAGCATTAACTCTCACGAGCAGTACTTC.